What follows is one T cell receptor (beta chain) and its context. Its binding antigen is unknown. No base quality information exists; no much larger clone differs at one position. The data are from a study of blood T cell repertoires in COVID-19 (TCRdb year 2020). Background for the entire study: Samples from collaborators originated in the United States, Italy and Spain and spanned both the acute and convalescent phases of COVID-19. The prospective study material was composed of cDNA or gDNA derived from T cells, B-cell-depleted T cells, or PBMCs. Deeply sampled blood TCRbeta repertoires from subjects exposed to, actively infected with, or recovered from COVID-19 were included in the dataset. The repertoires were released in a freely available public database meant as a resource for research on the immune response to SARS-CoV-2. The samples were drawn from the first 160 participants of the ongoing ImmuneRACE study and from 1,254 subjects provided by 6 global collaborators. The sample metadata nearly always contained a de-identified subject ID, COVID-19 status, age in years and sex. HLA class I and class II types, where available, came from metadata supplied by the sample provider rather than from assay-based typing.

What the authors observed across the whole study: The quantity of clinical and demographic metadata differed by source and by participant and was supplied without curation.

Participants in the prospective study were enrolled through a virtual design, were aged about 18 to 90 years, and lived in about 25 United States geographic areas. To assign participants to cohorts, the prospective study relied on clinical history that participants themselves reported in a screening survey and a study questionnaire. Each participant in the prospective study had whole blood, serum and a nasopharyngeal or oropharyngeal swab collected by mobile phlebotomists. Over an approximately two-month period, participants in the prospective study had the option of providing additional blood draws and questionnaires. Prospective study blood samples were shipped either frozen or at room temperature before DNA extraction. The germline V gene specifies SGHRS as CDR1 and YFSETQ as CDR2. Between the V and J ends, shortened by 4 bases and 10 bases respectively, the junction contains 12 bases. Inclusive of the bounding cysteine and phenylalanine, the CDR3 is 12 residues long. CDR3 DNA only is kept here, 36 bases in frame from base 1.

TCRbeta CDR3 regions were amplified from genomic DNA by means of the immunoSEQ Assay, a bias-controlled multiplex PCR. Processing in the source paper ran as follows. Nucleated cell counts per sample were estimated from amplification of reference gene primers within the assay. To quantify the absolute abundance of each unique TCRbeta CDR3 rearrangement, sequence reads were collapsed and filtered. Productive Simpson clonality was computed per sample as the square root of Simpson's diversity index over productive rearrangements. The table was pulled from immuneACCESS by TCRdb, which kept in-frame rearrangements only. Such tables lose some clones; where checked, under half of the loss comes from unresolved V genes, and the rest has no known cause. Clone size and the V and J calls come from that table; the DNA yielded D and trimming. The sample contains 300,000 to 400,000 clones, roughly 90% of them found a single time. 0.97% of the sample lies in the top ten.

This receptor was obtained from a woman aged 25 to 39 with acute COVID-19. The chain joins TRBV5-1 to TRBJ2-1; a tentative D call is TRBD2 (5 bases match). Sequencing was carried out using PBMCs or T cells enriched from blood (not recorded which). The sequenced DNA is TGCGCCAGCAGCAGTGCTTCGGGGGAGCAGTTCTTC. It is translated as CASSSASGEQFF.